This T cell receptor (beta chain) was recovered during a study of shared clonotypes between healthy human individuals. The table lists this clone with a count of one. Produced via immunoSEQ multiplex PCR; TCRdb's table is partial and in-frame only. Seen here are approximately 2.3 million clones, 85% to 95% observed once, and the top ten hold about 0.41%. This TCR was recovered from a man in his late teens or twenties in good health. Some clones in this sample may be carry-over from other donors' samples. Sample: naive CD4+ T cells from PBMCs. As for subset: CD45RA+ positively selected.

CDR3 in DNA: TGTGCCAGCAACCTTGGCGGAAGGACTCCAGATACGCAGTATTTT. Protein product: CASNLGGRTPDTQYF. The chain joins TRBV28 to TRBJ2-3; D is possibly TRBD2 (5 bases). The CDR3 spans 15 residues. Germline V gives CDR1 MDHEN, CDR2 SYDVKM. Trimming removed 7 bases from V and 4 bases from J, with 18 bases in between.